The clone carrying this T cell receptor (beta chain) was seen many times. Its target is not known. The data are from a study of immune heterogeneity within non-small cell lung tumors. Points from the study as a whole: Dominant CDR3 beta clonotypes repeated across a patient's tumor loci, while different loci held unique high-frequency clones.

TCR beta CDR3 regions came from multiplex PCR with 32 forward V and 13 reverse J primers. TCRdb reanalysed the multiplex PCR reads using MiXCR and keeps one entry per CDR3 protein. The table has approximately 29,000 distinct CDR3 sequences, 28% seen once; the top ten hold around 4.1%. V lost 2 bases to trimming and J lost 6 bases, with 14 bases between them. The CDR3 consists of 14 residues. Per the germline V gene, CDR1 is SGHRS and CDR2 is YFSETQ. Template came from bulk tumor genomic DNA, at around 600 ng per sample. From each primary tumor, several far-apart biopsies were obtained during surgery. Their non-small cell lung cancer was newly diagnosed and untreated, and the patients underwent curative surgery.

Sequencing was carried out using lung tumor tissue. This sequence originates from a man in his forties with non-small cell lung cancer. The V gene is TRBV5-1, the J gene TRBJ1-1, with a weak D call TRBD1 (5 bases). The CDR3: CASSFEGAQAEAFF. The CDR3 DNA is TGCGCCAGCAGCTTCGAAGGGGCGCAGGCTGAAGCTTTCTTT.